The 31 T cell receptor beta chains below all came from one sample that was sequenced in a study of blood T cell repertoires in COVID-19. Measured with immunoSEQ multiplex PCR; TCRdb has only the in-frame clones, and not every one. The sample lists just over 150,000 clones, just under 85% occurring once. Sequences were obtained from peripheral blood. These receptors all stem from a woman older than 75 with acute or convalescent COVID-19.

The V gene is TRBV5-8, the J gene TRBJ1-1; 11 nucleotides match TRBD1. The CDR3 is 16 amino acids. Germline CDR1 is SGHTS and CDR2 is YDEGEE. Losses at the gene ends were 5 bases for V and 1 base for J; bases not matched to a gene: 7. The CDR3 DNA is TGTGCCAGCAGGTCCGGGACAGGGGGACAGAACACTGAAGCTTTCTTT. This translates into CASRSGTGGQNTEAFF.

The CDR3 DNA sequence: TGTGCCAGCAGTTTTGGGACAGGGGTCAACTATGGCTACACCTTC. Its translation is CASSFGTGVNYGYTF. This chain links TRBV6-5 with TRBJ1-2, with 10 bases aligning to TRBD1. Germline CDR1 and CDR2: MNHEY and SVGAGI. The CDR3 has 15 residues. V dropped 4 bases and J dropped 2; count of bases not matched to a gene: 4.

This rearrangement joins TRBV2 to TRBJ2-2, with D maybe TRBD2 (7 bases). Germline CDR1 SNHLY, CDR2 FYNNEI. The CDR3 covers 13 residues. Trimming took off 8 bases at V and 3 bases at J, with 10 bases between the two ends. The CDR3, as DNA: TGTGCCAGCGGGGGGGGCTACACCGGGGAGCTGTTTTTT. This encodes CASGGGYTGELFF.

For this clone: Different DNA sequences within this sample yield the same CDR3. The chain uses TRBV20-1 and TRBJ2-1; the D gene is possibly TRBD1 (6 bases). With 4 bases removed from V and 8 bases from J, the gap between germline ends came to 9 bases. From germline, CDR1 is DFQATT and CDR2 SNEGSKA (reference sequence). The CDR3 has 11 amino acids. The CDR3 DNA reads as TGCAGTGCTACACAGGGCCATGAGCAGTTCTTC. Protein: CSATQGHEQFF.

V usage is TRBV14 and J usage is TRBJ1-4, with TRBD1 identical over 8 bases. The V and J ends lost 0 bases and 6 bases, in that order; junction bases with no gene match: 6. The CDR3 sequence is 16 residues long. Per the germline V gene, CDR1 is SGHDN and CDR2 is FVKESK. The CDR3 region is CASSQDMGTGYEKLFF. The CDR3 DNA reads TGTGCCAGCAGCCAAGATATGGGGACAGGATATGAAAAACTGTTTTTT.

This sequence joins TRBV6-5 and TRBJ2-7, with TRBD1 matching 8 bases. Unmatched junction bases numbered 9, after V lost 5 bases and J lost 3 bases. CDR1 is MNHEY, CDR2 SVGAGI, per germline. CDR3 size: 15 residues. CDR3 nucleotides: TGTGCCAGCAGTCCACGAGGGGGACAGGACTACGAGCAGTACTTC. Protein: CASSPRGGQDYEQYF.

The genes are TRBV6-5 and TRBJ2-2; TRBD1 matches 10 bases. V was pared by 8 bases and J by 6 bases, with 3 bases of the junction left unmatched. Germline CDR1 is MNHEY and CDR2 is SVGAGI. This CDR3 region has 13 residues. The CDR3 region has the DNA TGTGCCAGCGAGGGACAGGGGCCCGGGGAGCTGTTTTTT. Protein sequence: CASEGQGPGELFF.

V gene TRBV4-3 combines with J gene TRBJ2-5, with 11 bases that match TRBD2. CDR3 size: 15 residues. Germline V gene data show CDR1 as LGHNA and CDR2 as YSLEER. J gave up 6 bases and V 2 bases, and 5 bases lay outside the gene matches. Here the CDR3 reads CASSQNLAGGQTQYF. Here the CDR3 DNA reads TGCGCCAGCAGCCAAAACCTAGCGGGAGGACAGACCCAGTACTTC.

The gene calls are TRBV29-1 and TRBJ2-7, with a possible D match to TRBD1 (6 bases). V was shortened by 7 bases and J by 3 bases, with 13 bases between the two germline ends. Germline V gives CDR1 SQVTM, CDR2 ANQGSEA. The CDR3 totals 12 residues. CDR3 amino acids: CSASGHRYEQYF. The DNA for the CDR3 is TGCAGCGCATCGGGACACCGCTACGAGCAGTACTTC.

V is TRBV29-1 and J is TRBJ2-1, with 7 bases aligning to TRBD2. Trimming cost V 7 bases and J 3 bases; bases outside gene matches: 12. This CDR3 contains 15 residues. Germline values: CDR1 SQVTM, CDR2 ANQGSEA. The chain's CDR3 is CSAVGGNGHYNEQFF. The CDR3 DNA follows: TGCAGCGCCGTGGGAGGGAATGGCCACTACAATGAGCAGTTCTTC.

This clone occurred once. The chain combines TRBV9 with TRBJ2-1, with TRBD2 identical over 14 bases. Germline V gene lookup returns CDR1 SGDLS and CDR2 YYNGEE. The CDR3 is 15 amino acids. V lost 4 bases to trimming and J lost 9 bases; unmatched junction nucleotides: 6. The CDR3 region is CASSYGLAGGSEQFF. The CDR3 DNA sequence: TGTGCCAGCAGCTACGGACTAGCGGGAGGCAGTGAGCAGTTCTTC.

The rearrangement uses TRBV3-1 (or the pseudogene TRBV3-2) and TRBJ1-2; TRBD1 is a possible D gene (5 bases). Looked up from germline, CDR1 is LGHDT and CDR2 is YNNKEL (reference sequence). This CDR3 has 12 residues. Trimming took 1 base from V and 7 from J, leaving 7 bases between them. The CDR3 here is CASSQAGSGYTF. The CDR3 DNA reads TGTGCCAGCAGCCAAGCAGGGTCTGGCTACACCTTC.

The rearrangement joins TRBV5-5 to TRBJ1-1; no clear D gene. The V end was cut by 4 bases, the J end by 1 base, with 11 bases between. This CDR3 has 14 amino acids. The germline V gene has CDR1 SGHKS and CDR2 YYEKEE (reference sequence). The CDR3 spells CASSPQSGNTEAFF. The CDR3 DNA reads as TGTGCCAGCAGCCCGCAAAGCGGGAACACTGAAGCTTTCTTT.

This chain joins TRBV11-3 and TRBJ2-2, with D tentatively TRBD1 (5 bases). The V gene lost 3 bases and the J gene lost 6 bases, with 11 bases spanning the gap. The CDR3 is 14 residues long. Germline CDR1 is SGHNT and CDR2 is YENEEA. CDR3 amino acids: CASSLVGQAGELFF. Here the CDR3 DNA reads TGTGCCAGCAGCTTGGTGGGGCAAGCCGGGGAGCTGTTTTTT.

The chain recombines TRBV10-2 with TRBJ1-1; 10 nucleotides align to TRBD1. CDR3 length: 14 amino acids. Trimming at V came to 7 bases and at J to 2 bases, leaving 4 bases not matched to a gene. CDR1 and CDR2 from the germline V gene are WSHSY and SAAADI. CDR3 nucleotide sequence: TGCGCCAGCACAGGACAGGGGGGAAACACTGAAGCTTTCTTT. Encoded protein: CASTGQGGNTEAFF.

The gene calls are TRBV6-5 and TRBJ1-3, with 7 bases that match TRBD1. Germline CDR1 is MNHEY and CDR2 is SVGAGI. This CDR3 contains 15 residues. The trim removed 0 bases at V and 2 bases at J, leaving 1 base unmatched. The CDR3 coding sequence is TGTGCCAGCAGTTACTCGACAGGGACTGGAAACACCATATATTTT. As protein: CASSYSTGTGNTIYF.

This clone was detected only a few times. V usage is TRBV3-1 (or the pseudogene TRBV3-2) and J usage is TRBJ2-1; 8 positions match TRBD2. V lost 2 bases, J lost 15 bases, and 9 bases stayed unmatched. Germline CDR1 is LGHDT and CDR2 is YNNKEL (reference sequence). The CDR3 totals 13 residues. CDR3 bases: TGTGCCAGCAGCCAATCTGGAGCGGGAGCCCTGTTCTTC. Translating gives CASSQSGAGALFF.

The V gene is TRBV25-1, the J gene TRBJ2-3, with 8 bases matching TRBD2. Germline lookup yields CDR1 MGHDK and CDR2 SYGVNS. V trimming: 2 bases; J trimming: 6 bases; junction bases outside the gene matches: 10. CDR3 length: 16 amino acids. CDR3 sequence: CASSETRTGGWDTQYF. CDR3 DNA sequence: TGTGCCAGCAGTGAAACCCGGACGGGGGGGTGGGATACGCAGTATTTT.

The sample holds one count of this clone. The V call is TRBV14, the J call TRBJ2-7; 9 positions match TRBD1. The V gene end was trimmed by 4 bases and the J gene end by 3 bases; junction bases not matched to a gene: 7. The CDR3 is 15 amino acids. Germline loops: CDR1 SGHDN, CDR2 FVKESK. CDR3 region: CASSRPGQGLYEQYF. In DNA, the CDR3 is TGTGCCAGCAGCCGCCCGGGACAGGGTCTCTACGAGCAGTACTTC.

The chain joins TRBV27 to TRBJ1-2, with 10 bases fitting TRBD1. Losses at the gene ends were 8 bases for V and 5 bases for J; bases not matched to a gene: 8. CDR3 length: 14 amino acids. In germline, CDR1 is MNHEY, CDR2 SMNVEV (reference sequence). CDR3 in DNA: TGTGCCAGCGGGACAGGGGCATTCAATTATGGCTACACCTTC. It translates to CASGTGAFNYGYTF.

This clone came up a few times. V and J are TRBV11-2 and TRBJ2-1, with D maybe TRBD1 (6 bases). V lost 4 bases, J lost 0 bases, and 16 bases lay in between. Germline V CDR1 and CDR2: SGHAT, FQNNGV. There are 17 residues in the CDR3. The CDR3 sequence: CASSWRQALFSYNEQFF. The CDR3 DNA sequence: TGTGCCAGCAGCTGGAGACAGGCGCTGTTCTCCTACAATGAGCAGTTCTTC.

V gene TRBV12-5 combines with J gene TRBJ1-3; 10 bases align to TRBD1. Trimming cost V 8 bases and J 4 bases; bases outside gene matches: 2. The CDR3 extends over 13 amino acids. Looked up from germline, CDR1 is LGHNT and CDR2 is FRNRAP. CDR3 DNA: TGTGCTAGTAGGGACAGGGGAGGAAACACCATATATTTT. Amino acids: CASRDRGGNTIYF.

The DNA of the CDR3 is TGTGCCAGCAGCGCGGGGACTAGCGGGAGGCGGTCCGGGGAGCTGTTTTTT. Translation gives CASSAGTSGRRSGELFF. The rearrangement uses TRBV5-4 and TRBJ2-2; 15 positions match TRBD2. The V gene end was trimmed by 4 bases and the J gene end by 6 bases; junction bases not matched to a gene: 7. Germline lookup yields CDR1 SGHNT and CDR2 YYREEE (reference sequence). The CDR3 sequence is 17 residues long.

This chain uses TRBV10-3 with TRBJ2-1; 11 nucleotides match TRBD2. Germline V gene sequence: CDR1 ENHRY, CDR2 SYGVKD. V lost 2 bases and J lost 16; bases outside the gene matches: 16. This CDR3 has 16 residues. The CDR3 sequence: CAISEPGLAVSNLLFF. CDR3 DNA sequence: TGTGCCATCAGTGAGCCGGGACTAGCGGTTAGTAACTTGTTATTCTTC.

The table lists this clone with a few counts. The chain combines TRBV6-5 with TRBJ1-1, with D perhaps matching TRBD1 (6 bases). CDR3 size: 15 residues. V lost 6 bases to trimming and J lost 4 bases, with 18 bases between them. Germline-derived CDR1 and CDR2 are MNHEY and SVGAGI. CDR3 DNA: TGTGCCAGCAGCCATCCCGGACAGATTTCCACTGAAGCTTTCTTT. This codes for CASSHPGQISTEAFF.

The V call is TRBV10-2, the J call TRBJ1-1; D remains unclear. CDR1 is WSHSY, CDR2 SAAADI, per germline. Trimming removed 3 bases at V and 4 bases at J, with 6 bases between. The CDR3 spans 12 residues. CDR3 loop: CASSERGTEAFF. DNA for the CDR3: TGCGCCAGCAGTGAACGGGGCACTGAAGCTTTCTTT.

V usage is TRBV2 and J usage is TRBJ2-1; 7 positions match TRBD1. The ends lost 5 bases at V and 2 bases at J; junction bases unmatched: 3. Germline CDR1 SNHLY, CDR2 FYNNEI. This CDR3 region has 14 residues. CDR3 sequence (DNA): TGTGCCAGCAGTATGGGACAGACCTACAATGAGCAGTTCTTC. Translation: CASSMGQTYNEQFF.

This chain links TRBV27 with TRBJ1-2; D perhaps matches TRBD1 (6 bases). The CDR3 runs to 12 residues. V lost 8 bases and J lost 5, with 12 bases in between. Germline-derived CDR1 and CDR2 are MNHEY and SMNVEV (reference sequence). CDR3 DNA: TGTGCCAGCGGTCCAGGGGTGTATGGCTACACCTTC. Its protein is CASGPGVYGYTF.

The chain combines TRBV10-2 with TRBJ1-5; TRBD1 is a possible D gene (6 bases). The CDR3 has 17 amino acids. CDR1 and CDR2 from the germline V gene are WSHSY and SAAADI. V was trimmed by 2 bases and J by 7 bases, leaving 21 bases between them. CDR3 region: CASSEVPVAGANQPQHF. In nucleotides, the CDR3 is TGCGCCAGCAGTGAGGTCCCTGTAGCGGGGGCGAACCAGCCCCAGCATTTT.

Only one count was recorded for this clone. This chain links TRBV28 with TRBJ2-5, with 7 bases aligning to TRBD2. With 3 bases clipped from V and 4 bases from J, the junction kept 11 bases outside the gene matches. Germline V gene data show CDR1 as MDHEN and CDR2 as SYDVKM. This CDR3 region has 16 residues. The DNA of the CDR3 is TGTGCCAGCAGTTTCTTAAGGGAGGGCCCAGGAGAGACCCAGTACTTC. It translates to CASSFLREGPGETQYF.

The CDR3 nucleotides read TGTGCCAGCAGTGAAGCGCTGGGGGGGCTGGTCGAGACCCAGTACTTC. Protein sequence: CASSEALGGLVETQYF. V usage is TRBV2 and J usage is TRBJ2-5; a weak D match, TRBD2 (7 bases). Trimming stripped 0 bases from V and 5 bases from J, with 16 bases between. The CDR3 has 16 residues. Germline-derived CDR1 and CDR2 are SNHLY and FYNNEI.